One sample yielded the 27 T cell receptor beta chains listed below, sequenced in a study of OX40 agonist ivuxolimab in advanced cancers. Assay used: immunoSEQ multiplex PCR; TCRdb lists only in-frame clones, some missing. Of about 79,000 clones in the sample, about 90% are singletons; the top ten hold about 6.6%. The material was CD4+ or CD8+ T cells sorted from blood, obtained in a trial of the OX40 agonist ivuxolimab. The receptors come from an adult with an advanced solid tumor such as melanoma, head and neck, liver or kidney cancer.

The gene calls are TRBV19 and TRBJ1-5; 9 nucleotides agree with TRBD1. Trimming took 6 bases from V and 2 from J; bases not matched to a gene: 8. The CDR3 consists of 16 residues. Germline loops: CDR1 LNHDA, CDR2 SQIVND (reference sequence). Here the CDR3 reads CASSRDRAIRNQPQHF. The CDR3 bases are TGTGCCAGTAGCCGGGACAGGGCGATTCGCAATCAGCCCCAGCATTTT. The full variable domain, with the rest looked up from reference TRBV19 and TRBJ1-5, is DGGITQSPKYLFRKEGQNVTLSCEQNLNHDAMYWYRQDPGQGLRLIYYSQIVNDFQKGDIAEGYSVSREKKESFPLTVTSAQKNPTAFYLCASSRDRAIRNQPQHFGDGTRLSIL.

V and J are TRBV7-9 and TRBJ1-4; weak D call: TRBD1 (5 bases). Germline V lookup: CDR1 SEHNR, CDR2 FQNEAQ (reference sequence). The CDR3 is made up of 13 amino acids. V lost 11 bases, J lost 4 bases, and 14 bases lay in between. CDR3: CAGSGLINEKLFF. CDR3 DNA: TGTGCCGGATCGGGACTGATTAATGAAAAACTGTTTTTT.

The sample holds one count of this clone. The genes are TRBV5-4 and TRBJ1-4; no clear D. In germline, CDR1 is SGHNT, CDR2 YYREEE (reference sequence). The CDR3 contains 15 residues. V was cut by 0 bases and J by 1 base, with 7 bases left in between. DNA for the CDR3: TGTGCCAGCAGCTTGGAGGTGGGAACTAATGAAAAACTGTTTTTT. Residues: CASSLEVGTNEKLFF.

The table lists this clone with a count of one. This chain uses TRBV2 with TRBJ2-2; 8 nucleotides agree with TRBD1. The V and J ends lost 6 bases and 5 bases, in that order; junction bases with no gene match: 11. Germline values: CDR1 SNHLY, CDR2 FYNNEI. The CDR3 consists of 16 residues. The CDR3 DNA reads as TGTGCCAGCAGACTCGTGAGTGGACAGGGTACCGGGGAGCTGTTTTTT. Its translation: CASRLVSGQGTGELFF.

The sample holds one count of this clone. As DNA, the CDR3 is TGTGCCAGCAGTTTACTTTACAATGAGCAGTTCTTC. It codes for CASSLLYNEQFF. This chain uses TRBV28 with TRBJ2-1; D is unresolved. Germline CDR1 is MDHEN and CDR2 is SYDVKM. The V end lost 2 bases, the J end lost 4 bases, and 3 bases lay between the germline ends. There are 12 residues in the CDR3.

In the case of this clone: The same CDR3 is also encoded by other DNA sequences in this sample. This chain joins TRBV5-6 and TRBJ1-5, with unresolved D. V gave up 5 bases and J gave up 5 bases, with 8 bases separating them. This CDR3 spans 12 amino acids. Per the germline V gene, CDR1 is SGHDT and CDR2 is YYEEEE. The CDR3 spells CASSRRDQPQHF. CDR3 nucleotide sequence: TGTGCCAGCAGTCGGAGGGATCAGCCCCAGCATTTT. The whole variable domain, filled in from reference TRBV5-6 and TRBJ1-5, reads DAGVTQSPTHLIKTRGQQVTLRCSPKSGHDTVSWYQQALGQGPQFIFQYYEEEERQRGNFPDRFSGHQFPNYSSELNVNALLLGDSALYLCASSRRDQPQHFGDGTRLSIL.

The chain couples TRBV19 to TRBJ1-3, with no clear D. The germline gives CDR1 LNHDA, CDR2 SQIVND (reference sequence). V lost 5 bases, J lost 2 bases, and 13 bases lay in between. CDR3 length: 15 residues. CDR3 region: CASSLPTGAGNTIYF. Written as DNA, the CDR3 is TGTGCCAGTAGTCTCCCAACGGGCGCTGGAAACACCATATATTTT.

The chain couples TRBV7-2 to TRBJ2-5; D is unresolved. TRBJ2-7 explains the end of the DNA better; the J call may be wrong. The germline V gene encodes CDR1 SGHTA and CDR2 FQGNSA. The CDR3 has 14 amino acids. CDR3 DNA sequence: TGTGCCAGCAGCCAAAGACCGGCCCCCTACGAGCAGTACTTC. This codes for CASSQRPAPYEQYF.

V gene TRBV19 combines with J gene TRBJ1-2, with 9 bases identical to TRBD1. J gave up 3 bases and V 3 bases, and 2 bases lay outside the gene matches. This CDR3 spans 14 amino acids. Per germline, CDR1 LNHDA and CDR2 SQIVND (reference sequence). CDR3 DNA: TGTGCCAGTAGTATGGACAGGGGAGACTATGGCTACACCTTC. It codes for CASSMDRGDYGYTF.

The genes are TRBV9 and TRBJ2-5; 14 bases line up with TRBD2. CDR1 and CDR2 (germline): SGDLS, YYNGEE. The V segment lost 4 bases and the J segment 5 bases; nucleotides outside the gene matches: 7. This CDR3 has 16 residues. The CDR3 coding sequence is TGTGCCAGCAGCTTGACTAGCGGGAGGGCCGTTGAGACCCAGTACTTC. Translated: CASSLTSGRAVETQYF.

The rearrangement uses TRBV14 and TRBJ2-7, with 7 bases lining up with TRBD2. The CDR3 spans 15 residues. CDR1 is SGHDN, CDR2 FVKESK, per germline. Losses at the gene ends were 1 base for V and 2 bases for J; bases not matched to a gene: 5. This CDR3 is CASSQVASGAYEQYF. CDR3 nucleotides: TGTGCCAGCAGCCAAGTTGCTAGCGGAGCCTACGAGCAGTACTTC.

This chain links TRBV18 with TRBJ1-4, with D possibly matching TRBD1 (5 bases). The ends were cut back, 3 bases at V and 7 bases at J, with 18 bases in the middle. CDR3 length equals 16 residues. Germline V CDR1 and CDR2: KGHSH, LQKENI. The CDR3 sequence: CASSPLTDTLSEKLFF. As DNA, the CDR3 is TGTGCCAGCTCACCCCTGACAGACACTCTTAGTGAAAAACTGTTTTTT.

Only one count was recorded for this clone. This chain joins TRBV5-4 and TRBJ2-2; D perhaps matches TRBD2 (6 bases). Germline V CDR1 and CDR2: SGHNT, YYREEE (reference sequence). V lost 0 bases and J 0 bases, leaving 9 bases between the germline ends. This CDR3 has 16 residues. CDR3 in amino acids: CASSLGGGANTGELFF. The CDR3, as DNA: TGTGCCAGCAGCTTGGGTGGCGGGGCGAACACCGGGGAGCTGTTTTTT.

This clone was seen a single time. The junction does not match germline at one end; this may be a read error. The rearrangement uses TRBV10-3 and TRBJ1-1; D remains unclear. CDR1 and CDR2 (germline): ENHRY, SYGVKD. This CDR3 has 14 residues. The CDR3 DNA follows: TGTGTCATCAGTGAGTCGATACAAACTGGTGAAGCTTTCTTT. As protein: CVISESIQTGEAFF.

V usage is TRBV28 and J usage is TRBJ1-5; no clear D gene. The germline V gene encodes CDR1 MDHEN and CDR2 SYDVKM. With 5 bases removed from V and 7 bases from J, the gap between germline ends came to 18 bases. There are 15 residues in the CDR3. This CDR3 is CASSPLLGWAQPQHF. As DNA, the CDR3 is TGTGCCAGCAGTCCCCTCTTGGGGTGGGCACAGCCCCAGCATTTT.

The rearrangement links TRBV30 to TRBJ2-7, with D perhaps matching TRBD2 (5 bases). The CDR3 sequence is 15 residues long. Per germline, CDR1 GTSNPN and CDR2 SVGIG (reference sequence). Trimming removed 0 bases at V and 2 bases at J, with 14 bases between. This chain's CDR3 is CAWSVLHSGPYEQYF. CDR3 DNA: TGTGCCTGGAGTGTACTCCACAGCGGACCCTACGAGCAGTACTTC.

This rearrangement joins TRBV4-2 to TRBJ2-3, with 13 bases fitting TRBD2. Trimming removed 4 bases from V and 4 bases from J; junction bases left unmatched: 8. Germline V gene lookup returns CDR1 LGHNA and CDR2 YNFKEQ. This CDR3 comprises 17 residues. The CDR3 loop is CASSLRTSGSPADTQYF. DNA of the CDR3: TGTGCCAGCAGCCTGAGGACTAGCGGGAGTCCGGCAGATACGCAGTATTTT.

DNA of the CDR3: TGTGCCTGGAGCCCGACTAGCGGGAGGGCCCTAACGCAGTATTTT. The encoded protein is CAWSPTSGRALTQYF. This chain connects TRBV30 to TRBJ2-3; TRBD2 aligns across 14 bases. Per germline, CDR1 GTSNPN and CDR2 SVGIG (reference sequence). J lost 9 bases, V lost 3 bases, and 8 bases had no gene match. The CDR3 is 15 amino acids.

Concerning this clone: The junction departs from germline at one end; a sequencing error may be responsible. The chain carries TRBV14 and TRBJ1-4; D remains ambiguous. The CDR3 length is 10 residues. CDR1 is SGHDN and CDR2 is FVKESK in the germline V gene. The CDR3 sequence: CASSQRTQTF. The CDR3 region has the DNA TGTGCCAGCAGCCAACGGACCCAAACCTTT.

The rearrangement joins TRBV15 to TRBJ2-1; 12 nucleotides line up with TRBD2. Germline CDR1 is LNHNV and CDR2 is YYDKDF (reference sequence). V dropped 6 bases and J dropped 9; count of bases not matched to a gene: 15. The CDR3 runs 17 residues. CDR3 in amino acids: CATRDLTSTSGRIEQFF. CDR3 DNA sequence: TGTGCCACCAGAGATCTCACTTCGACTAGCGGGAGAATTGAGCAGTTCTTC. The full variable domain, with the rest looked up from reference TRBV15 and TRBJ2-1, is DAMVIQNPRYQVTQFGKPVTLSCSQTLNHNVMYWYQQKSSQAPKLLFHYYDKDFNNEADTPDNFQSRRPNTSFCFLDIRSPGLGDTAMYLCATRDLTSTSGRIEQFFGPGTRLTVL.

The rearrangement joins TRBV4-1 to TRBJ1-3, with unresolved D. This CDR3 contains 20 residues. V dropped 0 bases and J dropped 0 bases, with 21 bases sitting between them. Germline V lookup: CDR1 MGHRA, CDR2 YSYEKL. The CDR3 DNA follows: TGCGCCAGCAGCCAAGATCGATTATTCCCAAGGGAACCCTCTGGAAACACCATATATTTT. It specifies CASSQDRLFPREPSGNTIYF.

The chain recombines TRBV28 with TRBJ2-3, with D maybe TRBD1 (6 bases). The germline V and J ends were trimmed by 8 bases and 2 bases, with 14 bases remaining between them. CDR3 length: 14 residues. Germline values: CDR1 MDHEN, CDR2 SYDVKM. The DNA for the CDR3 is TGTGCCAGCGCGGACAGACTCAACACAGATACGCAGTATTTT. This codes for CASADRLNTDTQYF.

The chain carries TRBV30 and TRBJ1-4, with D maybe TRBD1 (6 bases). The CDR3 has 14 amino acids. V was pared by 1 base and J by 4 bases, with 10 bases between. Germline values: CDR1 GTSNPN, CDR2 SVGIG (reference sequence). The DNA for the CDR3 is TGTGCCTGGAGTGGGGGGGCAGTTAATGAAAAACTGTTTTTT. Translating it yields CAWSGGAVNEKLFF.

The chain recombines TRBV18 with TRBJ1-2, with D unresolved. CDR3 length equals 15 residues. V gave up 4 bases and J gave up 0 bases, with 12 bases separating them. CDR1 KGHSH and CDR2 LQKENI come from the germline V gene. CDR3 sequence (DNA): TGTGCCAGCTCACGCCAGCCTGGGGCTAACTATGGCTACACCTTC. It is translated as CASSRQPGANYGYTF. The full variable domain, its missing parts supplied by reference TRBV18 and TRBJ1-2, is NAGVMQNPRHLVRRRGQEARLRCSPMKGHSHVYWYRQLPEEGLKFMVYLQKENIIDESGMPKERFSAEFPKEGPSILRIQQVVRGDSAAYFCASSRQPGANYGYTFGSGTRLTVV.

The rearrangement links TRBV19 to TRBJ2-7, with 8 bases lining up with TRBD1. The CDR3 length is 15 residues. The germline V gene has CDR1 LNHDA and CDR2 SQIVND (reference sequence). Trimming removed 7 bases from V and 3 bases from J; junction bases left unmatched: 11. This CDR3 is CASKGRRQGIYEQYF. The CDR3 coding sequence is TGTGCCAGTAAGGGAAGGAGACAGGGGATCTACGAGCAGTACTTC.

The CDR3: CSAGLNNEQFF. CDR3 bases: TGCAGTGCTGGACTTAACAATGAGCAGTTCTTC. This chain uses TRBV20-1 with TRBJ2-1, with D possibly matching TRBD2 (5 bases). Germline CDR1 DFQATT, CDR2 SNEGSKA (reference sequence). The CDR3 totals 11 residues. V was pared by 5 bases and J by 5 bases, with 7 bases between.

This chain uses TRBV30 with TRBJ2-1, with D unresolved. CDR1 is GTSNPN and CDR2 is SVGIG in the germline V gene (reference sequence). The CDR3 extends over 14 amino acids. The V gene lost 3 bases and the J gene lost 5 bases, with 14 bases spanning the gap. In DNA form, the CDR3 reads TGTGCCTGGAGGGGGATATTTTGGCACAATGAGCAGTTCTTC. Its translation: CAWRGIFWHNEQFF.